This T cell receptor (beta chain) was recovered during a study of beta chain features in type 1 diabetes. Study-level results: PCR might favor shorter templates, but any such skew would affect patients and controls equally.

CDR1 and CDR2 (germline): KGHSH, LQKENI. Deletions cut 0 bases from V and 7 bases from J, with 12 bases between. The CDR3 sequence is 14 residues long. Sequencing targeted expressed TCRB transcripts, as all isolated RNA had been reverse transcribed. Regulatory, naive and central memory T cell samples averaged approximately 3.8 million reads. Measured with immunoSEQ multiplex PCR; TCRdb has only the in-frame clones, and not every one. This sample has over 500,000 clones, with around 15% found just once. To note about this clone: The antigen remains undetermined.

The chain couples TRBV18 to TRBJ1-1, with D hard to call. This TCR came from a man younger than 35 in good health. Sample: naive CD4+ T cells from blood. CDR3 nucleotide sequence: TGTGCCAGCTCACCACCGGGTAGGGTTGGTGAAGCTTTCTTT. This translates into CASSPPGRVGEAFF.